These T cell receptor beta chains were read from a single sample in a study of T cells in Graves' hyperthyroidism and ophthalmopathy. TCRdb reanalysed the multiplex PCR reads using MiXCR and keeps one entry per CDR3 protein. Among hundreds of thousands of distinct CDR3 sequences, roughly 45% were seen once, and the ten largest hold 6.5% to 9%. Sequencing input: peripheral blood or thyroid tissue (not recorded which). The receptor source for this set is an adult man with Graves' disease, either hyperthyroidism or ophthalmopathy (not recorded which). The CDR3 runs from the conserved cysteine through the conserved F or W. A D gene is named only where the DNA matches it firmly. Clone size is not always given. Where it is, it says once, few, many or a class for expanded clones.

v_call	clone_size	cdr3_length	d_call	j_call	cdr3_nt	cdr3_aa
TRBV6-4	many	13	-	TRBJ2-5	TGTGCCAGCAGTGACGCGCCTCAAGAGACCCAGTACTTC	CASSDAPQETQYF
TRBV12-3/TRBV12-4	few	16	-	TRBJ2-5	TGTGCCAGCAGTTTAGCGCTGACAGTTAGTAAAGAGACCCAGTACTTC	CASSLALTVSKETQYF
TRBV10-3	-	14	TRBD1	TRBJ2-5	TGTGCCATCAGTTTCCAGACAGGGGAAGAGACCCAGTACTTC	CAISFQTGEETQYF
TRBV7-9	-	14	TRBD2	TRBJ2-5	TGTGCCAGCAGCCATAGCGGGACCCAAGAGACCCAGTACTTC	CASSHSGTQETQYF
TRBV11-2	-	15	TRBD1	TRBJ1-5	TGTGCCAGCAGCTTAGGTGGGACAGGGCGTCAGCCCCAGCATTTT	CASSLGGTGRQPQHF
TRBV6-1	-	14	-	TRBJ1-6	TGTGCCAGCAGTCATCGGACGGGGAATTCACCCCTCCACTTT	CASSHRTGNSPLHF
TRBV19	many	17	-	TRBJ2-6	TGTGCCAGTAGTAGGCCGCAAGGTGTGGCTGGGGCCAACGTCCTGACTTTC	CASSRPQGVAGANVLTF
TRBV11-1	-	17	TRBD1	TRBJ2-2	TGTGCCAGCAGCTCCCATTCCGGGACAGAGAACACCGGGGAGCTGTTTTTT	CASSSHSGTENTGELFF
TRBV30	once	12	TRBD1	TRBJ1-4	TGTGCCTGGAATCGGGACAGTGAAAAACTGTTTTTT	CAWNRDSEKLFF
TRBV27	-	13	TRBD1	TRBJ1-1	TGTGCCAGCAGCCCCACGGGGACAGGAAAAGCTTTCTTT	CASSPTGTGKAFF
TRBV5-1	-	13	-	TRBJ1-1	TGCGCCAGCGCCCAGGTGGTTGGGACTGAAGCTTTCTTT	CASAQVVGTEAFF
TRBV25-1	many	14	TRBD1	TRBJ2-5	TGTGCCAGCAGTGAATGGGACAGATTAGAGACCCAGTACTTC	CASSEWDRLETQYF
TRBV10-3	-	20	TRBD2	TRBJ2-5	TGTGCCAGCAGCCACCCACGGACGACTAGCGGGAGGGCCTCTGGAGAGACCCAGTACTTC	CASSHPRTTSGRASGETQYF
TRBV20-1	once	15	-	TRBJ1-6	TGCAGTGCTACCTGGTCCGGGACCGATAATTCACCCCTCCACTTT	CSATWSGTDNSPLHF
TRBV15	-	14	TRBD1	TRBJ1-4	TGTGCCACCAGCATCGGACAGGGGGATGAAAAACTGTTTTTT	CATSIGQGDEKLFF
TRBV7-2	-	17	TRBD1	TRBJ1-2	TGTGCCAGCAGCTTAAGGGCCGCAGGGGGCGGGAACTATGGCTACACCTTC	CASSLRAAGGGNYGYTF
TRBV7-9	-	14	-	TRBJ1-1	TGTGCCAGCAGAAGACAGCCGGGGGACACTGAAGCTTTCTTT	CASRRQPGDTEAFF
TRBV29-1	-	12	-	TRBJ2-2	TGCAGCAGCCGGGGCCAAGACGGGGAGCTGTTTTTT	CSSRGQDGELFF
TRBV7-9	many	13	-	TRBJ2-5	TGTGCCAGCAAGACTCCTTACCAAGAGACCCAGTACTTC	CASKTPYQETQYF
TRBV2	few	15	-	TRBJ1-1	TGTGCCAGCACCCTAACAGGGCCGGGGAACACTGAAGCTTTCTTT	CASTLTGPGNTEAFF
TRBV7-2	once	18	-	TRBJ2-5	TGTGCCAGCAGCTTAGGCGCGGCCTTTTTCGCCGGGCAAGAGACCCAGTACTTC	CASSLGAAFFAGQETQYF
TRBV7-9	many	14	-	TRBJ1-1	TGTGCCAGCAGCCTTCAGTTTCCCAACACTGAAGCTTTCTTT	CASSLQFPNTEAFF
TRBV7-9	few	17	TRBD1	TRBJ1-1	TGTGCCAGCAGGACGACGACAGGGAACCCAATGAACACTGAAGCTTTCTTT	CASRTTTGNPMNTEAFF
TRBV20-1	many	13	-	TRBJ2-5	TGCAGTGCTACGCGACTAACCCAAGAGACCCAGTACTTC	CSATRLTQETQYF
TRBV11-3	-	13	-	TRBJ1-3	TGTGCCAGTAGCGACTCGGTTGGAAACACCATATATTTT	CASSDSVGNTIYF
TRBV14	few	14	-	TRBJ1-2	TGTGCCAGCAGCCACCTGGACGGGTCCTATGGCTACACCTTC	CASSHLDGSYGYTF
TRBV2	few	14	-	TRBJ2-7	TGTGCCAGCAGTGAAGAGGTACCTACCTACGAGCAGTACTTC	CASSEEVPTYEQYF
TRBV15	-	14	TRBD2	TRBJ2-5	TGTGCCACCAGCAGAGTGGCGGGAGTCGAGACCCAGTACTTC	CATSRVAGVETQYF
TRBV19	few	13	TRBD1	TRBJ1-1	TGTGCCAGTAGTCCCGGGACAGTAGGTGAAGCTTTCTTT	CASSPGTVGEAFF
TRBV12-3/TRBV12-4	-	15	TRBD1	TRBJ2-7	TGTGCCAGCAGTCCGAGAGCCGGGACAGGGGCCGAGCAGTACTTC	CASSPRAGTGAEQYF
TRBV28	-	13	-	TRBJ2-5	TGTGCCGCCAGCAACCAGGGTTGGGAGACCCAGTACTTC	CAASNQGWETQYF
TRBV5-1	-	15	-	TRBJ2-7	TGCGCCAGCAGCTCCCAGGGTGGACCCCTTTACGAGCAGTACTTC	CASSSQGGPLYEQYF
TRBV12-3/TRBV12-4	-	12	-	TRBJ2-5	TGTGCCAGCAGCCAAGATTCCCAGACCCAGTACTTC	CASSQDSQTQYF
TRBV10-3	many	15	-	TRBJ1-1	TGTGCCATCAGTGAGTCGGTAGGGGTGGACACTGAAGCTTTCTTT	CAISESVGVDTEAFF
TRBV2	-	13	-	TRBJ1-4	TGTGCCAGCAGCACCCTGACAGTCCCCCGATCGATTTTT	CASSTLTVPRSIF
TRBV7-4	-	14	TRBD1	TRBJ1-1	TGTGCCACCCTTTCCGGGACAGGGATCACTGAAGCTTTCTTT	CATLSGTGITEAFF
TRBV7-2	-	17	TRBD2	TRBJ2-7	TGTGCTAGCAGCTTAGTAGGACTAGCGGACTCCTCCTACGAGCAGTACTTC	CASSLVGLADSSYEQYF
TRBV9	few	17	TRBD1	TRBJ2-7	TGTGCCAGCAGCTCTCAATCCCAAGGGACAGGGGGCTACGAGCAGTACTTC	CASSSQSQGTGGYEQYF
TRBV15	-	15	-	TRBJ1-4	TGTGCCACCAGCAGCGTTGGGACAACTAATGAAAAACTGTTTTTT	CATSSVGTTNEKLFF
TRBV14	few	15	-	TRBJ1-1	TGTGCCAGCAGCCCTACACAGGAGTTGGACACTGAAGCTTTCTTT	CASSPTQELDTEAFF
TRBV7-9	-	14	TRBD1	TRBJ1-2	TGTGCCAGCAGCCACGGACAGGTCGGCTATGGCTACACCTTC	CASSHGQVGYGYTF
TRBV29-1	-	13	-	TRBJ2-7	TGCAGCGTTAATAACAGGGAATCCTACGAGCAGTACTTC	CSVNNRESYEQYF
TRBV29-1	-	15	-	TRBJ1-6	TGCAGCGTTGCTACCGGGCCCGACGGGGATTCACCCCTCCACTTT	CSVATGPDGDSPLHF
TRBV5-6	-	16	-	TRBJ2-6	TGTGCCAGCAGCTCGGTGTGGGTTTATGGGGCCAACGTCCTGACTTTC	CASSSVWVYGANVLTF